These T cell receptor beta chains were read from a single sample in a study of control samples from healthy donors and cancer patients. Sequenced by immunoSEQ multiplex PCR; TCRdb stores in-frame clones only, minus some. The table includes roughly 140,000 clones, nearly 95% detected once. What was sequenced was blood. The receptor set was obtained from a man aged 50 to 60 in good health. Each CDR3 is given with its conserved first and last residue. A D gene is named only where the DNA matches it firmly. Some rows have no size entry. The others give once, few or many, or a class for an expanded clone.

TRBV19	TRBJ2-1	TRBD2	.	CASRRLAGADEQFF	TGTGCCAGTAGGCGTCTAGCGGGAGCCGATGAGCAGTTCTTC
TRBV9	TRBJ2-1	.	.	CASSVEGGHEQFF	TGTGCCAGCAGCGTAGAGGGGGGGCATGAGCAGTTCTTC
TRBV11-2	TRBJ1-4	.	.	CASSLPGLGEKLFF	TGTGCCAGCAGCTTACCAGGGCTCGGTGAAAAACTGTTTTTT
TRBV29-1	TRBJ1-5	.	few	CSVSGAYDQPQHF	TGCAGCGTCTCAGGGGCCTACGATCAGCCCCAGCATTTT
TRBV6-5	TRBJ1-5	.	.	CASSYSRASNQPQHF	TGTGCCAGCAGTTACTCGAGAGCTAGCAATCAGCCCCAGCATTTT
TRBV27	TRBJ2-1	.	.	CASSLLGISSYNEQFF	TGTGCCAGCAGTTTATTAGGGATAAGCTCCTACAATGAGCAGTTCTTC
TRBV3-1/TRBV3-2	TRBJ1-2	TRBD1	.	CASSQKTGTGNYGYTF	TGTGCCAGCAGCCAAAAGACAGGGACAGGGAACTATGGCTACACCTTC
TRBV5-1	TRBJ2-1	TRBD2	.	CASSLAVTSEYNEQFF	TGCGCCAGCAGCTTGGCCGTGACTAGCGAATACAATGAGCAGTTCTTC
TRBV5-1	TRBJ2-5	TRBD2	once	CASSLGTSGTQYF	TGCGCCAGCAGCCTCGGGACTAGCGGGACCCAGTACTTC
TRBV9	TRBJ2-2	.	.	CASSVEERSNTGELFF	TGTGCCAGCAGCGTAGAGGAGCGGTCGAACACCGGGGAGCTGTTTTTT
TRBV5-1	TRBJ2-7	.	.	CASSSDWRGQYF	TGCGCCAGCAGCTCGGACTGGAGGGGGCAGTACTTC
TRBV3-1/TRBV3-2	TRBJ2-1	TRBD2	.	CASSLLAGVHEQFF	TGTGCCAGCAGTCTACTAGCGGGAGTACATGAGCAGTTCTTC
TRBV5-1	TRBJ1-1	.	.	CASSLGTAMNTEAFF	TGCGCCAGCAGCTTGGGGACAGCGATGAACACTGAAGCTTTCTTT
TRBV10-2	TRBJ1-5	.	.	CATRDSSLIGNQPQHF	TGCGCCACCCGGGACTCAAGTCTCATAGGCAATCAGCCCCAGCATTTT
TRBV19	TRBJ1-1	.	.	CASSVGADTEAFF	TGTGCCAGTAGTGTAGGAGCGGACACTGAAGCTTTCTTT
TRBV28	TRBJ2-5	.	.	CASNPIQGRETQYF	TGTGCCAGCAACCCTATCCAGGGGCGGGAGACCCAGTACTTC
TRBV28	TRBJ1-3	.	.	CASSFSGNPIYF	TGTGCCAGCAGTTTCTCCGGGAACCCCATATATTTT
TRBV4-2	TRBJ1-1	.	.	CASSPESGVNTEAFF	TGTGCCAGCAGTCCGGAATCAGGGGTGAACACTGAAGCTTTCTTT
TRBV5-1	TRBJ1-2	.	.	CASSLERGKNGYTF	TGCGCCAGCAGCTTGGAGAGGGGAAAGAATGGCTACACCTTC
TRBV11-3	TRBJ2-3	.	.	CASGLGDTQYF	TGTGCCAGCGGGCTTGGGGATACGCAGTATTTT
TRBV29-1	TRBJ1-3	.	once	CSVEGAGISSGNTIYF	TGCAGCGTTGAAGGGGCAGGGATAAGCTCTGGAAACACCATATATTTT
TRBV6-5	TRBJ1-2	.	once	CASSPTPSGYTF	TGTGCCAGCAGTCCGACCCCTTCTGGCTACACCTTC
TRBV6-4	TRBJ2-3	TRBD2	.	CASSSQRGVDTQYF	TGTGCCAGCAGCTCCCAGCGGGGGGTGGATACGCAGTATTTT
TRBV2	TRBJ1-5	.	.	CASRASNQPRHF	TGTGCCAGCAGGGCTAGCAATCAGCCCCGGCATTTT
TRBV7-9	TRBJ2-7	.	.	CASSHRLNNEQYF	TGTGCCAGCAGCCACAGGCTTAACAACGAGCAGTACTTC
TRBV2	TRBJ1-5	.	.	CASSERDTAPPQHF	TGTGCCAGCAGTGAAAGGGACACAGCACCGCCCCAGCATTTT
TRBV6-5	TRBJ1-1	.	.	CASSYRASGWGLEAFF	TGTGCCAGCAGTTACAGGGCCAGTGGATGGGGCCTTGAAGCTTTCTTT
TRBV5-1	TRBJ1-4	TRBD1	.	CASSPTSQGRGEKLFF	TGCGCCAGCAGTCCTACATCACAGGGGCGAGGTGAAAAACTGTTTTTT
TRBV28	TRBJ1-5	.	.	CAGAGGTKNQPQHF	TGTGCAGGGGCTGGCGGAACGAAAAATCAGCCCCAGCATTTT
TRBV5-1	TRBJ2-5	.	.	CASSLGPNQETQYF	TGCGCCAGCAGCCTGGGTCCAAATCAAGAGACCCAGTACTTC
TRBV5-6	TRBJ2-5	.	.	CASSLRETQYF	TGTGCCAGCAGCTTGAGGGAGACCCAGTACTTC
TRBV28	TRBJ2-4	.	.	CASSLVRASKNIQYF	TGTGCCAGCAGTTTAGTCCGGGCTTCTAAAAACATTCAGTACTTC
TRBV12-3/TRBV12-4	TRBJ1-2	.	.	CAGQALEDGGYTF	TGTGCCGGGCAGGCACTCGAGGATGGCGGCTACACCTTC
TRBV5-1	TRBJ1-2	TRBD1	.	CASSGTGTRYGYTF	TGCGCCAGCAGCGGGACAGGGACTAGGTATGGCTACACCTTC
TRBV19	TRBJ2-7	.	.	CASSRTAPEGEQYF	TGTGCCAGTAGTAGGACAGCGCCCGAGGGCGAGCAGTACTTC
TRBV11-2	TRBJ2-7	.	.	CASSYHYEQYF	TGTGCCAGCAGCTACCACTACGAGCAGTACTTC
TRBV28	TRBJ2-7	.	.	CASSLWQSFIGEQYF	TGTGCCAGCAGTTTATGGCAGAGCTTCATTGGCGAGCAGTACTTC
TRBV24-1	TRBJ1-5	.	.	CATSDFRANQPQHF	TGTGCCACCAGTGATTTTAGGGCGAATCAGCCCCAGCATTTT
TRBV5-1	TRBJ1-1	.	.	CASSFTSGPPEAFF	TGCGCCAGCAGCTTTACTTCAGGGCCACCTGAAGCTTTCTTT
TRBV19	TRBJ2-2	.	.	CASSIEGGAASTGTGELFF	TGTGCCAGTAGTATAGAGGGGGGGGCCGCGTCTACCGGCACCGGGGAGCTGTTTTTT
TRBV30	TRBJ1-5	TRBD1	.	CAWGTGVRNQPQHF	TGTGCCTGGGGTACAGGGGTTCGGAATCAGCCCCAGCATTTT
TRBV7-3	TRBJ2-2	TRBD1	.	CASSKRQGWTGELFF	TGTGCCAGCAGCAAGAGACAGGGGTGGACCGGGGAGCTGTTTTTT
TRBV7-2	TRBJ2-1	TRBD2	.	CASSSGRIYNEQFF	TGTGCCAGCAGCTCCGGGAGGATCTACAATGAGCAGTTCTTC
TRBV6-5	TRBJ1-1	.	.	CASSYRGPNTEAFF	TGTGCCAGCAGTTACCGGGGGCCGAACACTGAAGCTTTCTTT
TRBV5-6	TRBJ2-7	TRBD1	.	CASSPTGGAPYEQYF	TGTGCCAGCAGCCCGACAGGGGGTGCTCCCTACGAGCAGTACTTC
TRBV14	TRBJ2-1	.	.	CASSQDLASAPRFF	TGTGCCAGCAGCCAAGATTTGGCTAGCGCCCCCCGGTTCTTC
TRBV18	TRBJ1-5	.	.	CASSPDSGNQPQHF	TGTGCCAGCTCACCCGACAGCGGCAATCAGCCCCAGCATTTT
TRBV23-1	TRBJ2-7	.	.	CASSQARPLTYEQYF	TGCGCCAGCAGTCAAGCGCGGCCTCTGACCTACGAGCAGTACTTC
TRBV18	TRBJ2-1	TRBD2	.	CASSRGRETVDEQFF	TGTGCCAGCTCACGGGGGAGGGAAACAGTCGATGAGCAGTTCTTC
TRBV3-1/TRBV3-2	TRBJ2-5	.	.	CASSQRQVRETQYF	TGTGCCAGCAGCCAGAGACAGGTCCGAGAGACCCAGTACTTC
TRBV7-2	TRBJ2-1	.	.	CASSSTSGPYNEQFF	TGTGCCAGCAGCTCCACCTCCGGGCCCTACAATGAGCAGTTCTTC
TRBV24-1	TRBJ2-7	TRBD2	.	CATSGSGGNYEQYF	TGTGCCACCAGTGGTAGCGGGGGTAACTACGAGCAGTACTTC
TRBV3-1/TRBV3-2	TRBJ1-5	TRBD1	.	CASSQDPRTGNNQPQHF	TGTGCCAGCAGCCAAGATCCCCGGACAGGGAACAATCAGCCCCAGCATTTT
TRBV5-1	TRBJ1-2	.	.	CASSLAGVLSGYTF	TGCGCCAGCAGCTTGGCTGGGGTTCTCAGTGGCTACACCTTC
TRBV10-3	TRBJ2-1	TRBD1	.	CATRTGRAGEQFF	TGTGCCACCAGGACAGGGCGGGCCGGTGAGCAGTTCTTC